The next 21 T cell receptor beta chains were all read from a single sample in a study of T cells after yellow fever vaccination. TCRdb analysed the 5' RACE reads with MiXCR anew, one entry per CDR3 protein. This repertoire shows roughly 170,000 distinct CDR3 sequences, about 6% found once; its top ten account for roughly 3%. The sample here was CD4+ T cells sorted from PBMCs, taken on the day of the first yellow fever vaccination. These receptors came from a man in his late teens or twenties who received the YFV17D yellow fever vaccine.

This clonotype appeared many times. V gene TRBV5-1 combines with J gene TRBJ2-7, with a tentative D call TRBD1 (6 bases). V lost 0 bases and J 4 bases, leaving 8 bases between the germline ends. Germline loops: CDR1 SGHRS, CDR2 YFSETQ. The CDR3 covers 13 residues. The CDR3 DNA reads TGCGCCAGCAGCTTGGAAACAGGGTACGAGCAGTACGTC. Protein sequence: CASSLETGYEQYV.

This sequence joins TRBV5-6 and TRBJ2-5; D not resolved. Germline lookup yields CDR1 SGHDT and CDR2 YYEEEE. Trimming stripped 2 bases from V and 2 bases from J, with 10 bases between. This CDR3 comprises 14 residues. For the CDR3, the DNA is TGTGCCAGCAGCTTTCGGACGCCTCAAGAGACCCAGTACTTC. Its translation is CASSFRTPQETQYF. Full variable domain (rest looked up from reference TRBV5-6 and TRBJ2-5): DAGVTQSPTHLIKTRGQQVTLRCSPKSGHDTVSWYQQALGQGPQFIFQYYEEEERQRGNFPDRFSGHQFPNYSSELNVNALLLGDSALYLCASSFRTPQETQYFGPGTRLLVL.

This clonotype showed up just a few times. J is TRBJ2-5 and V is TRBV7-2; D is unclear. Germline V gives CDR1 SGHTA, CDR2 FQGNSA. The CDR3 contains 14 residues. The germline V and J ends were trimmed by 2 bases and 1 base, with 8 bases remaining between them. DNA of the CDR3: TGTGCCAGCAGCTTAAGACGAACCCAAGAGACCCAGTACTTC. It encodes CASSLRRTQETQYF.

This chain uses TRBV28 with TRBJ2-5, with 10 bases aligning to TRBD1. J was trimmed by 4 bases and V by 5 bases; bases with no gene match: 10. The CDR3 runs to 16 residues. Germline V gene data show CDR1 as MDHEN and CDR2 as SYDVKM. The CDR3 spells CASSKSTGGRAETQYF. The CDR3 DNA reads TGTGCCAGCAGTAAATCGACAGGGGGCCGGGCAGAGACCCAGTACTTC.

This clonotype has more than one count but fewer than ten. CDR3 DNA sequence: TGTGCCAGCAGTGAAAGGGGGACCAGCTACGAGCAGTACTTC. This gives the protein CASSERGTSYEQYF. This chain links TRBV2 with TRBJ2-7, with D possibly being TRBD1 (6 bases). Per germline, CDR1 SNHLY and CDR2 FYNNEI. The CDR3 runs to 14 residues. V was trimmed by 2 bases and J by 3 bases, leaving 11 bases between them. Complete variable domain (other parts from reference TRBV2 and TRBJ2-7): EPEVTQTPSHQVTQMGQEVILRCVPISNHLYFYWYRQILGQKVEFLVSFYNNEISEKSEIFDDQFSVERPDGSNFTLKIRSTKLEDSAMYFCASSERGTSYEQYFGPGTRLTVT.

This clonotype was counted ten times or more. The chain links TRBV19 to TRBJ2-5; 8 bases map to TRBD1. The germline V gene has CDR1 LNHDA and CDR2 SQIVND (reference sequence). The CDR3 has 14 residues. The trim removed 4 bases at V and 4 bases at J, leaving 5 bases unmatched. The CDR3 here is CASSTPGGPETQYF. Written as DNA, the CDR3 is TGTGCCAGTAGTACGCCAGGGGGCCCAGAGACCCAGTACTTC.

The chain uses TRBV24-1 and TRBJ2-3, with D perhaps matching TRBD1 (6 bases). This CDR3 has 16 amino acids. V was shortened by 1 base and J by 2 bases, with 12 bases between the two germline ends. Germline lookup yields CDR1 KGHDR and CDR2 SFDVKD. The CDR3 region has the DNA TGTGCCACCAGTGATTTAGGTGGGGGCTTCACAGATACGCAGTATTTT. Translating it yields CATSDLGGGFTDTQYF.

This clonotype was found many times. This chain joins TRBV7-9 and TRBJ1-1, with D possibly being TRBD1 (5 bases). CDR1 and CDR2 (germline): SEHNR, FQNEAQ (reference sequence). The CDR3 loop spans 14 amino acids. V dropped 3 bases and J dropped 2 bases, with 10 bases sitting between them. CDR3 in DNA: TGTGCCAGCAGCTTGAGACAGCGAAACACTGAAGCTTTCTTT. Protein: CASSLRQRNTEAFF.

The chain couples TRBV9 to TRBJ2-5, with D maybe TRBD1 (5 bases). This CDR3 is built from 14 residues. CDR1 is SGDLS and CDR2 is YYNGEE in the germline V gene. Deletions cut 1 base from V and 5 bases from J, with 12 bases between. The CDR3 reads CASSVQGVWETQYF. The CDR3 DNA reads as TGTGCCAGCAGCGTACAGGGTGTTTGGGAGACCCAGTACTTC.

This clonotype was seen at least ten times. V is TRBV5-5 and J is TRBJ2-5; D is ambiguous. Germline V gene data show CDR1 as SGHKS and CDR2 as YYEKEE (reference sequence). Trimming took 6 bases from V and 4 from J, leaving 16 bases between them. The CDR3 runs 14 residues. CDR3 in DNA: TGTGCCAGCACCGACAAAGTCACTCGAGAGACCCAGTACTTC. Its translation: CASTDKVTRETQYF.

This clonotype was seen many times. The rearrangement joins TRBV7-3 to TRBJ2-4, with 8 bases identical to TRBD2. J was trimmed by 3 bases and V by 3 bases; bases with no gene match: 4. There are 15 residues in the CDR3. From germline, CDR1 is SGHTA and CDR2 FQGTGA. In nucleotides, the CDR3 is TGTGCCAGCAGCTTCGGGGGGGCCCTCAAAAACATTCAGTACTTC. This sequence encodes CASSFGGALKNIQYF.

This clonotype was seen a handful of times. The chain employs TRBV24-1 and TRBJ2-3; possible D gene TRBD2, 5 bases. Trimming left V 7 bases short and J 4 bases short, with 8 bases between. The CDR3 sequence is 12 residues long. Germline CDR1 KGHDR, CDR2 SFDVKD. The CDR3 reads CATSEGPDTQYF. The CDR3 DNA reads as TGTGCCACCAGCGAGGGTCCAGATACGCAGTATTTT.

This clonotype has ten or more counts. V is TRBV7-2 and J is TRBJ1-5, with D hard to call. Germline lookup yields CDR1 SGHTA and CDR2 FQGNSA. V was cut by 2 bases and J by 4 bases, with 9 bases left in between. The CDR3 is 14 amino acids. The CDR3 nucleotides are TGTGCCAGCAGCTTAATGGGGTTTAATCAGCCCCAGCATTTT. Translated, it gives CASSLMGFNQPQHF.

This clonotype was counted many times. The gene calls are TRBV12-3 or TRBV12-4 and TRBJ2-1; 10 bases are shared with TRBD2. The V gene end was trimmed by 2 bases and the J gene end by 10 bases; junction bases not matched to a gene: 5. The CDR3 has 14 amino acids. The CDR3 nucleotides read TGTGCCAGCAGTTTAAGCGGGGGGGCAGACGAGCAGTTCTTC. As protein: CASSLSGGADEQFF.

This clonotype was seen repeatedly, ten times or more. This chain connects TRBV24-1 to TRBJ1-4, with unresolved D. The CDR3 covers 13 residues. Trimming stripped 9 bases from V and 0 bases from J, with 7 bases between. Per the germline V gene, CDR1 is KGHDR and CDR2 is SFDVKD. This CDR3 reads CATQRATNEKLFF. CDR3 nucleotide sequence: TGTGCCACCCAACGTGCAACTAATGAAAAACTGTTTTTT.

In DNA, the CDR3 is TGCAGTGCTAGAGAGGCCGACACTAACTATGGCTACACCTTC. It is translated as CSAREADTNYGYTF. The chain links TRBV20-1 to TRBJ1-2; no clear D. The CDR3 contains 14 residues. Looked up from germline, CDR1 is DFQATT and CDR2 is SNEGSKA (reference sequence). Trimming took off 0 bases at V and 0 bases at J, with 8 bases between the two ends.

This clonotype was seen at least ten times. This rearrangement joins TRBV7-6 to TRBJ2-5, with D unresolved. Germline lookup yields CDR1 SGHVS and CDR2 FNYEAQ. Trimming stripped 2 bases from V and 0 bases from J, with 4 bases between. The CDR3 contains 13 residues. The chain's CDR3 is CASSLLNQETQYF. The CDR3 DNA is TGTGCCAGCAGCTTATTAAACCAAGAGACCCAGTACTTC.

This clonotype showed up many times. The chain is built from TRBV7-2 and TRBJ2-7; 7 positions match TRBD2. Germline V CDR1 and CDR2: SGHTA, FQGNSA. The CDR3 covers 13 residues. V lost 5 bases and J lost 3; bases outside the gene matches: 4. The CDR3 loop is CASSLGLDYEQYV. The CDR3 nucleotides read TGTGCCAGCAGCCTAGGACTAGACTACGAGCAGTACGTC.

J is TRBJ1-3 and V is TRBV29-1, with D possibly TRBD1 on 5 matching bases. V was clipped by 1 base and J by 0 bases, with 13 bases between them. Germline-derived CDR1 and CDR2 are SQVTM and ANQGSEA. CDR3 length: 16 residues. CDR3 sequence: CSVEGGRSSSGNTIYF. The CDR3 DNA reads as TGCAGCGTTGAAGGGGGACGCAGTAGCTCTGGAAACACCATATATTTT.

This clonotype has at least ten counts. The J gene is TRBJ2-3, the V gene TRBV10-3; perhaps TRBD2 as D (5 bases). This CDR3 is built from 16 residues. Germline assignment: CDR1 ENHRY and CDR2 SYGVKD. Trimming stripped 0 bases from V and 8 bases from J, with 18 bases between. The CDR3 region is CAISESTRGHSATQYF. The CDR3 DNA is TGTGCCATCAGTGAGTCGACTCGAGGGCACTCGGCTACGCAGTATTTT.

This clonotype was found many times. The chain couples TRBV12-3 or TRBV12-4 to TRBJ1-1, with D unresolved. This CDR3 is 14 amino acids long. With 5 bases removed from V and 12 bases from J, the gap between germline ends came to 22 bases. The CDR3 DNA is TGTGCCAGCAGTGATACTAAAGGACCCATAGAAACTTTCTTT. Protein sequence: CASSDTKGPIETFF.